The 25 T cell receptor beta chains reported below all come from one sample, sequenced in a study of shared clonotypes between healthy human individuals (dated by TCRdb to the early 2020s). Library creation used the immunoSEQ multiplex PCR assay. Imported from immuneACCESS, the table was reduced by TCRdb to in-frame sequences with V and J called. These copies leave out some clones; in studies compared against another copy, an unresolved V gene accounts for under half, and the cause of the remainder is not known. This sample comprises roughly 1.4 million clones, about 98.5% of them detected only once. The top ten clonotypes cover 0.3% to 0.45% of the sample. Sequenced input: naive CD4+ T cells sorted from blood. The intended sense of this specimen's cell subset or site label: CD45RA+ positively selected. All receptors come from a man in his thirties or forties in good health.

As regards this clone: At the DNA level, this CDR3 is encoded by other sequences in the same sample as well. This rearrangement joins TRBV10-2 to TRBJ1-5, with unresolved D. The V gene lost 2 bases and the J gene lost 1 base, with 3 bases spanning the gap. Germline values: CDR1 WSHSY, CDR2 SAAADI. The CDR3 is 13 residues long. CDR3 sequence: CASSEGSNQPQHF. The CDR3 nucleotides read TGCGCCAGCAGTGAGGGCAGCAATCAGCCCCAGCATTTT.

The chain carries TRBV11-2 and TRBJ2-7; D gene ambiguous. There are 11 residues in the CDR3. Trimming removed 10 bases from V and 6 bases from J, with 13 bases in between. CDR1 is SGHAT, CDR2 FQNNGV, per germline. The CDR3 DNA is TGTGCCATCCGTAGTGGATCCGAGCAGTACTTC. Its translation: CAIRSGSEQYF.

This clone showed up just once. V is TRBV30 and J is TRBJ1-5; a possible D gene is TRBD1 (5 bases). The V end lost 0 bases, the J end lost 6 bases, and 18 bases lay between the germline ends. In germline, CDR1 is GTSNPN, CDR2 SVGIG (reference sequence). The CDR3 has 16 amino acids. The DNA for the CDR3 is TGTGCCTGGAGTGTATTTCCGGGACGCCCTACTCAGCCCCAGCATTTT. Its translation: CAWSVFPGRPTQPQHF.

This chain joins TRBV28 and TRBJ1-4, with 9 bases identical to TRBD1. V lost 6 bases to trimming and J lost 10 bases; unmatched junction nucleotides: 3. The CDR3 totals 12 residues. Germline V gene sequence: CDR1 MDHEN, CDR2 SYDVKM. This chain's CDR3 is CASSGTGLKLFF. The CDR3 bases are TGTGCCAGCAGCGGGACAGGGCTAAAACTGTTTTTT.

V usage is TRBV19 and J usage is TRBJ2-7; TRBD2 matches 8 bases. V shed 6 bases, J shed 5 bases, and the junction held 6 bases outside the gene matches. CDR1 and CDR2 from the germline V gene are LNHDA and SQIVND (reference sequence). The CDR3 covers 13 residues. CDR3 DNA: TGTGCCAGTAGCCGTCGGGAGGGCCACGAGCAGTACTTC. This gives the protein CASSRREGHEQYF. Full variable domain (outside the CDR3, taken from reference TRBV19 and TRBJ2-7): DGGITQSPKYLFRKEGQNVTLSCEQNLNHDAMYWYRQDPGQGLRLIYYSQIVNDFQKGDIAEGYSVSREKKESFPLTVTSAQKNPTAFYLCASSRREGHEQYFGPGTRLTVT.

The chain joins TRBV2 to TRBJ1-2, with 7 bases fitting TRBD1. Germline values: CDR1 SNHLY, CDR2 FYNNEI. The V and J ends lost 8 bases and 2 bases, in that order; junction bases with no gene match: 5. CDR3 length equals 13 residues. Here the CDR3 reads CASGGQMNYGYTF. CDR3 DNA: TGTGCCAGCGGGGGACAGATGAACTATGGCTACACCTTC.

J is TRBJ2-5 and V is TRBV6-5; D is ambiguous. CDR1 and CDR2 from the germline V gene are MNHEY and SVGAGI. Trimming cost V 2 bases and J 5 bases, with 12 bases left between them. The CDR3 is 14 amino acids. For the CDR3, the DNA is TGTGCCAGCAGTTACCTTGATAAACCGGAGACCCAGTACTTC. Amino acids: CASSYLDKPETQYF.

The chain has TRBV19 and TRBJ2-1; 15 bases line up with TRBD2. The CDR3 consists of 16 residues. Looked up from germline, CDR1 is LNHDA and CDR2 is SQIVND (reference sequence). J was trimmed by 8 bases and V by 2 bases; bases with no gene match: 4. The DNA for the CDR3 is TGTGCCAGTAGTATATGGACTAGCGGGAGGGCACATGAGCAGTTCTTC. Translated: CASSIWTSGRAHEQFF. The full variable domain, its missing parts supplied by reference TRBV19 and TRBJ2-1, is DGGITQSPKYLFRKEGQNVTLSCEQNLNHDAMYWYRQDPGQGLRLIYYSQIVNDFQKGDIAEGYSVSREKKESFPLTVTSAQKNPTAFYLCASSIWTSGRAHEQFFGPGTRLTVL.

V and J are TRBV2 and TRBJ1-2; TRBD1 matches at 10 bases. CDR3 length: 14 amino acids. J lost 4 bases, V lost 7 bases, and 6 bases had no gene match. Germline values: CDR1 SNHLY, CDR2 FYNNEI. The CDR3 here is CASIPTGGFYGYTF. The CDR3 coding sequence is TGTGCCAGCATTCCGACAGGGGGCTTCTATGGCTACACCTTC.

The chain has TRBV29-1 and TRBJ2-7; D might be TRBD1 (5 bases). Per germline, CDR1 SQVTM and CDR2 ANQGSEA. The length of the CDR3 is 11 residues. The ends were cut back, 5 bases at V and 8 bases at J, with 13 bases in the middle. The CDR3 DNA reads as TGCAGCGTTCTCCAGGGAACCCAGCAGTACTTC. Translating it yields CSVLQGTQQYF.

The chain carries TRBV2 and TRBJ1-5, with D hard to call. Germline-derived CDR1 and CDR2 are SNHLY and FYNNEI. V lost 7 bases, J lost 4 bases, and 11 bases lay in between. The CDR3 length is 13 residues. For the CDR3, the DNA is TGTGCCAGCACCACAAAAAGGAATCAGCCCCAGCATTTT. Translating gives CASTTKRNQPQHF.

The chain combines TRBV14 with TRBJ2-1, with D unclear. From germline, CDR1 is SGHDN and CDR2 FVKESK. This CDR3 region has 12 residues. Trimming pared 0 bases from V and 9 bases from J, leaving 6 bases between. The CDR3 region has the DNA TGTGCCAGCAGCCAAGAAGATTTTGAGCAGTTCTTC. It encodes CASSQEDFEQFF.

As regards this clone: Other DNA variants within this sample encode the same CDR3. The J gene is TRBJ2-7, the V gene TRBV5-4; 9 positions agree with TRBD2. This CDR3 has 16 amino acids. With V trimmed by 0 bases and J by 0 bases, 4 bases remained unmatched. Germline CDR1 SGHNT, CDR2 YYREEE (reference sequence). The CDR3 loop is CASSLVSGGGSYEQYF. CDR3 coding DNA: TGTGCCAGCAGCTTGGTTAGCGGGGGAGGCTCCTACGAGCAGTACTTC.

V and J are TRBV28 and TRBJ2-1; 12 positions match TRBD2. The CDR3 contains 15 residues. V lost 4 bases, J lost 4 bases, and 2 bases stayed unmatched. In germline, CDR1 is MDHEN, CDR2 SYDVKM. CDR3 in amino acids: CASSSGLAGYNEQFF. In DNA form, the CDR3 reads TGTGCCAGCAGTTCAGGACTAGCGGGATACAATGAGCAGTTCTTC.

This chain joins TRBV5-6 and TRBJ2-7; TRBD2 matches 13 bases. Germline assignment: CDR1 SGHDT and CDR2 YYEEEE. The length of the CDR3 is 15 residues. With 4 bases clipped from V and 5 bases from J, the junction kept 6 bases outside the gene matches. CDR3 amino acids: CASSIGLAGDHEQYF. CDR3 nucleotides: TGTGCCAGCAGCATCGGACTAGCGGGAGACCACGAGCAGTACTTC.

The V and J genes are TRBV30 and TRBJ2-7; the D call may be TRBD1 or TRBD2 (5 bases each). Germline lookup yields CDR1 GTSNPN and CDR2 SVGIG (reference sequence). The CDR3 length is 15 residues. V lost 3 bases and J 3 bases, leaving 18 bases between the germline ends. The chain's CDR3 is CAWSPPGRPLYEQYF. CDR3 DNA: TGTGCCTGGAGCCCCCCAGGGAGACCCCTCTACGAGCAGTACTTC. The variable domain in full, with the rest retrieved from reference TRBV30 and TRBJ2-7, is SQTIHQWPATLVQPVGSPLSLECTVEGTSNPNLYWYRQAAGRGLQLLFYSVGIGQISSEVPQNLSASRPQDRQFILSSKKLLLSDSGFYLCAWSPPGRPLYEQYFGPGTRLTVT.

The V call is TRBV18, the J call TRBJ2-7; 7 bases map to TRBD2. This CDR3 comprises 14 residues. Germline V gene data show CDR1 as KGHSH and CDR2 as LQKENI. V dropped 3 bases and J dropped 2; count of bases not matched to a gene: 4. Here the CDR3 reads CASSPSGTAYEQYF. CDR3 nucleotides: TGTGCCAGCTCACCGAGCGGGACCGCCTACGAGCAGTACTTC.

The chain employs TRBV4-3 and TRBJ1-3; D may be TRBD1 (5 bases). Trimming removed 3 bases at V and 4 bases at J, with 13 bases between. CDR1 LGHNA and CDR2 YSLEER come from the germline V gene. The length of the CDR3 is 15 residues. The CDR3 loop reads CASSQDWGLGNTIYF. Written as DNA, the CDR3 is TGCGCCAGCAGCCAGGATTGGGGGTTAGGAAACACCATATATTTT.

The chain joins TRBV11-3 to TRBJ2-3, with a tentative D call TRBD2 (6 bases). The CDR3 consists of 11 residues. The ends were cut back, 5 bases at V and 9 bases at J, with 9 bases in the middle. The germline CDR1 and CDR2 sequences are SGHNT and YENEEA. CDR3: CASSPGGTQYF. CDR3 bases: TGTGCCAGCAGCCCTGGGGGGACGCAGTATTTT.

The DNA of the CDR3 is TGTGCCAGCAGCCCGCCGGGAGGTTGGTACGAGCAGTACTTC. As protein: CASSPPGGWYEQYF. This sequence joins TRBV7-2 and TRBJ2-7, with 7 bases identical to TRBD2. Germline lookup yields CDR1 SGHTA and CDR2 FQGNSA. Unmatched junction bases numbered 8, after V lost 5 bases and J lost 4 bases. The CDR3 has 14 amino acids.

Here the CDR3 reads CASSLGGQPYYEQYF. CDR3 in DNA: TGTGCCAGCAGCTTAGGGGGACAGCCCTACTACGAGCAGTACTTC. The V call is TRBV11-2, the J call TRBJ2-7, with 7 bases fitting TRBD1. This CDR3 is built from 15 residues. Trimming at V came to 1 base and at J to 3 bases, leaving 6 bases not matched to a gene. Germline V gives CDR1 SGHAT, CDR2 FQNNGV.

CDR3 amino acids: CASSSGTSGYYNEQFF. Here the CDR3 DNA reads TGTGCCAGCTCATCCGGGACTAGCGGGTACTACAATGAGCAGTTCTTC. This chain connects TRBV18 to TRBJ2-1; 12 positions agree with TRBD2. After removal of 5 bases from V and 3 bases from J, the junction contained 5 bases not matched to a gene. The length of the CDR3 is 16 residues. Germline V gene sequence: CDR1 KGHSH, CDR2 LQKENI.

The rearrangement uses TRBV4-1 and TRBJ1-5, with D perhaps matching TRBD1 (6 bases). From germline, CDR1 is MGHRA and CDR2 YSYEKL. The CDR3 has 18 residues. Between the trimmed V and J ends, which lost 0 bases and 4 bases, there was a span of 19 bases. CDR3 sequence reads: CASSQEGSQGLGNQPQHF. For the CDR3, the DNA is TGCGCCAGCAGCCAAGAGGGTTCGCAGGGGCTGGGAAATCAGCCCCAGCATTTT.

This chain links TRBV18 with TRBJ2-2; possibly TRBD1 for D (5 bases). Germline V gene sequence: CDR1 KGHSH, CDR2 LQKENI. This CDR3 region has 17 residues. Trimming pared 3 bases from V and 3 bases from J, leaving 17 bases between. The CDR3 coding sequence is TGTGCCAGCTCACCTCTCGCAGGGCTCCGAGACACCGGGGAGCTGTTTTTT. Translating gives CASSPLAGLRDTGELFF.

Remarks on this clone: The sample has other DNA sequences that encode this CDR3 too. J is TRBJ1-2 and V is TRBV7-2; TRBD1 matches at 8 bases. The ends lost 1 base at V and 5 bases at J; junction bases unmatched: 0. Germline values: CDR1 SGHTA, CDR2 FQGNSA. The CDR3 is made up of 13 amino acids. The CDR3 region is CASSLDRGYGYTF. The CDR3 nucleotides are TGTGCCAGCAGCTTAGACAGGGGGTATGGCTACACCTTC.